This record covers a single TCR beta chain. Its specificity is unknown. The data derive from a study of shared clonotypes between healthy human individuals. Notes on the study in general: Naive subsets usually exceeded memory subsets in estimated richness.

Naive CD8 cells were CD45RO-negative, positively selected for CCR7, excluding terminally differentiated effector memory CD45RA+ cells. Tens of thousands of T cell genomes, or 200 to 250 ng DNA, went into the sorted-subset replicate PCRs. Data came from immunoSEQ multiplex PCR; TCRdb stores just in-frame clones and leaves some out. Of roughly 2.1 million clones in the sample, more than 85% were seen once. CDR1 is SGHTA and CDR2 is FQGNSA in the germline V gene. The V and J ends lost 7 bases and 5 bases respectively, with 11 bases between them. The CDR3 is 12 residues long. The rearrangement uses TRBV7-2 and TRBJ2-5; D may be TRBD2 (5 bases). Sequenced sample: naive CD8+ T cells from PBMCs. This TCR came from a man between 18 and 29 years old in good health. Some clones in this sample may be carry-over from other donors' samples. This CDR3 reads CASTQRDETQYF. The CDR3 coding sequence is TGTGCCAGCACCCAGAGGGATGAGACCCAGTACTTC.